Listed below are T cell receptor beta chains from one sample, sequenced in a study of shared clonotypes between healthy human individuals. TCRdb's copy holds only in-frame clones and misses some; the assay was immunoSEQ multiplex PCR. The table records 2 million to 2.5 million clones, just under 95% of them present only once. The sample taken for sequencing was naive CD4+ T cells from PBMCs. Source of these receptors: a man aged 18 to 35 in good health. Some clones in this sample may be carry-over from other donors' samples. Each CDR3 is given without its conserved first and last residue. D genes are given only for firm matches.

j_call: TRBJ2-5; d_call: TRBD1; v_call: TRBV5-4; cdr3_aa: ASSFRDRGPQETQY
j_call: TRBJ1-1; d_call: NA; v_call: TRBV7-9; cdr3_aa: ASSNPMNTEAF
j_call: TRBJ1-5; d_call: NA; v_call: TRBV28; cdr3_aa: ASSSKNPFNQPQH
j_call: TRBJ2-1; d_call: NA; v_call: TRBV5-1; cdr3_aa: ASSPEGRLTYNEQF
j_call: TRBJ2-1; d_call: TRBD2; v_call: TRBV9; cdr3_aa: ASSGTSGTESSYNEQF
j_call: TRBJ2-1; d_call: TRBD2; v_call: TRBV6-5; cdr3_aa: ASIPAGGPNEQF
j_call: NA; d_call: TRBD1; v_call: TRBV11-2; cdr3_aa: ASSLRTGDEQY
j_call: TRBJ1-1; d_call: NA; v_call: TRBV19; cdr3_aa: ASITRGGAEAF
j_call: TRBJ1-2; d_call: TRBD1; v_call: TRBV2; cdr3_aa: ASSSGTGDYGYT
j_call: TRBJ1-5; d_call: NA; v_call: TRBV6-5; cdr3_aa: ASSYGSGTNQPQH
j_call: TRBJ1-1; d_call: NA; v_call: TRBV5-1; cdr3_aa: ASSLGDTLMNTEAF
j_call: TRBJ2-1; d_call: NA; v_call: TRBV19; cdr3_aa: ASSIYISHPDSYNEQF
j_call: TRBJ1-2; d_call: NA; v_call: TRBV5-1; cdr3_aa: ASSLGYSYGYT
j_call: TRBJ2-2; d_call: NA; v_call: TRBV2; cdr3_aa: ASSGREGANTGELF
j_call: TRBJ2-3; d_call: NA; v_call: TRBV12-5; cdr3_aa: ASGFGSYTQY
j_call: TRBJ1-2; d_call: NA; v_call: TRBV9; cdr3_aa: ASSVGGLGGLYGYT
j_call: TRBJ2-1; d_call: NA; v_call: TRBV7-3; cdr3_aa: ASSLTHTGSYNEQF
j_call: TRBJ2-2; d_call: NA; v_call: TRBV9; cdr3_aa: ASSVEGGTNTGELF
j_call: TRBJ2-7; d_call: TRBD2; v_call: TRBV28; cdr3_aa: ASSFMDSIPRLAGTPY
j_call: TRBJ1-2; d_call: NA; v_call: TRBV18; cdr3_aa: ASSPQLLRQGSGYGYT
j_call: TRBJ2-3; d_call: NA; v_call: TRBV10-2; cdr3_aa: ASSLIRGGSTDTQY
j_call: TRBJ1-1; d_call: NA; v_call: TRBV14; cdr3_aa: ASSIQGTEAF
j_call: TRBJ1-4; d_call: NA; v_call: TRBV29-1; cdr3_aa: SVRRLLGEKLF
j_call: TRBJ1-2; d_call: NA; v_call: TRBV28; cdr3_aa: ASSLNYSPYGYT
j_call: TRBJ1-1; d_call: TRBD1; v_call: TRBV5-1; cdr3_aa: ASSLAQGATEAF
j_call: TRBJ2-1; d_call: NA; v_call: TRBV10-3; cdr3_aa: AISERETPGEQF
j_call: TRBJ2-7; d_call: NA; v_call: TRBV5-5; cdr3_aa: ASSLGAGVYEQY
j_call: TRBJ1-1; d_call: NA; v_call: TRBV11-3; cdr3_aa: ASSPRVNTEAF
j_call: TRBJ1-2; d_call: TRBD1; v_call: TRBV2; cdr3_aa: ASSYLGTGPGYT
j_call: TRBJ2-2; d_call: TRBD2; v_call: TRBV19; cdr3_aa: ASSEQLAGGLFGVGELF
j_call: TRBJ2-1; d_call: TRBD1; v_call: TRBV5-8; cdr3_aa: ASSLTGTVTYNEQF
j_call: TRBJ2-7; d_call: NA; v_call: TRBV7-8; cdr3_aa: ASSRRDGPYEQY
j_call: TRBJ1-5; d_call: NA; v_call: TRBV5-5; cdr3_aa: ASSFGRVGNQPQH
j_call: TRBJ1-1; d_call: TRBD1; v_call: TRBV18; cdr3_aa: ASSRRQGDLNTEAF
j_call: TRBJ2-1; d_call: TRBD2; v_call: TRBV9; cdr3_aa: ASSVTSGRPHSYNEQF
j_call: TRBJ2-2; d_call: NA; v_call: TRBV10-3; cdr3_aa: AIRQNTGELF
j_call: TRBJ2-1; d_call: NA; v_call: TRBV6-4; cdr3_aa: ASRDNHNEQF
j_call: TRBJ1-4; d_call: TRBD1; v_call: TRBV30; cdr3_aa: AWSVLGQGVEKLF
j_call: TRBJ2-1; d_call: NA; v_call: TRBV7-9; cdr3_aa: ASSPADVRYEQF
j_call: TRBJ2-1; d_call: TRBD2; v_call: TRBV5-6; cdr3_aa: ASSLIAGGPNEQF
j_call: TRBJ2-2; d_call: TRBD1; v_call: TRBV19; cdr3_aa: ASRPTGHTGELF
j_call: TRBJ1-5; d_call: NA; v_call: TRBV28; cdr3_aa: ASSRGGDGGAQPQH
j_call: TRBJ2-5; d_call: NA; v_call: TRBV5-1; cdr3_aa: ASSLRQGGQETQY
j_call: TRBJ1-2; d_call: NA; v_call: TRBV9; cdr3_aa: ASSVSGRGDYGYT
j_call: TRBJ1-2; d_call: NA; v_call: TRBV5-4; cdr3_aa: ASSFRQAPNGYT
j_call: TRBJ2-5; d_call: NA; v_call: TRBV10-3; cdr3_aa: AISESGAQY
j_call: TRBJ2-1; d_call: TRBD2; v_call: TRBV2; cdr3_aa: ASSGGGSYNEQF
j_call: TRBJ2-1; d_call: TRBD2; v_call: TRBV27; cdr3_aa: ASSRYSGTSNEQF
j_call: TRBJ1-2; d_call: NA; v_call: TRBV6-1; cdr3_aa: ASSDLNRRAYGYT
j_call: TRBJ2-1; d_call: NA; v_call: TRBV20-1; cdr3_aa: SALDREQF
j_call: TRBJ2-7; d_call: TRBD2; v_call: TRBV25-1; cdr3_aa: ASRPKGLAGGRHYEQY
j_call: TRBJ2-7; d_call: TRBD2; v_call: TRBV6-1; cdr3_aa: ASMGLAGNSYEQY
j_call: TRBJ1-1; d_call: TRBD1; v_call: TRBV5-6; cdr3_aa: ASSLARGRGEAF